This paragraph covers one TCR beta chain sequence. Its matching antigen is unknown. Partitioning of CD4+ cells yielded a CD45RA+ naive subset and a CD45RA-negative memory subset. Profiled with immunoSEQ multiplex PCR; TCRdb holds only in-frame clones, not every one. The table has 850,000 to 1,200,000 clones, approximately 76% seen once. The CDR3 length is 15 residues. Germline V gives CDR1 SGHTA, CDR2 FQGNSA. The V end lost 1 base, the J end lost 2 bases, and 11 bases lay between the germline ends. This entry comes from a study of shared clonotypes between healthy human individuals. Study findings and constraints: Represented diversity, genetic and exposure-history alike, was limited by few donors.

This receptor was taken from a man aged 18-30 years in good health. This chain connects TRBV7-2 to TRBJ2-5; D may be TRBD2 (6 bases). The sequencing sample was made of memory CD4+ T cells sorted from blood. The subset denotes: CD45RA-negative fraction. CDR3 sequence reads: CASSLGSGLQETQYF. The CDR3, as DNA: TGTGCCAGCAGCTTAGGCTCGGGACTTCAAGAGACCCAGTACTTC.